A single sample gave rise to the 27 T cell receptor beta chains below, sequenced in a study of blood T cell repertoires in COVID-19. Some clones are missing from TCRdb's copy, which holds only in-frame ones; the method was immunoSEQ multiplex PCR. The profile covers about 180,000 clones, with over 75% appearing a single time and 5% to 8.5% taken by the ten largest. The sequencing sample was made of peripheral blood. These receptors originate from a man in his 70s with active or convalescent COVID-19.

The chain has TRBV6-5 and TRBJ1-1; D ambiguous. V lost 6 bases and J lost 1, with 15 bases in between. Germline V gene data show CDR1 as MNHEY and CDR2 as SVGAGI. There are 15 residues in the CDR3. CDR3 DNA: TGTGCCAGCAGCCTCCGCCCCGGTAGGAACACTGAAGCTTTCTTT. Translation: CASSLRPGRNTEAFF.

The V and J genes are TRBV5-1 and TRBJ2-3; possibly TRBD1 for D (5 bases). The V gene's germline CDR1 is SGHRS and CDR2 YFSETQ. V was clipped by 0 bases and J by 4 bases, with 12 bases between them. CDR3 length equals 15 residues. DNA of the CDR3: TGCGCCAGCAGCTTGGCAGGGCAGATCGCAGATACGCAGTATTTT. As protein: CASSLAGQIADTQYF.

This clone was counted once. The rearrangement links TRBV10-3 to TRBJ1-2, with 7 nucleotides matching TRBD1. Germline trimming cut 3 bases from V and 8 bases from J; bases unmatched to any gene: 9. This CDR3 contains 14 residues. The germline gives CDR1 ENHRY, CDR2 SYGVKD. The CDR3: CAISETRGPEGYTF. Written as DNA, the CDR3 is TGTGCCATCAGTGAAACGAGGGGGCCGGAGGGCTACACCTTC.

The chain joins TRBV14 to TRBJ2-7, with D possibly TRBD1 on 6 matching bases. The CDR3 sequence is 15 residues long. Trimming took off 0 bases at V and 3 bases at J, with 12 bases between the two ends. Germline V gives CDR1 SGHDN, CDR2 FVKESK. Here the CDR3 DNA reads TGTGCCAGCAGCCAAGATTACACAGGGAACTACGAGCAGTACTTC. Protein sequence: CASSQDYTGNYEQYF.

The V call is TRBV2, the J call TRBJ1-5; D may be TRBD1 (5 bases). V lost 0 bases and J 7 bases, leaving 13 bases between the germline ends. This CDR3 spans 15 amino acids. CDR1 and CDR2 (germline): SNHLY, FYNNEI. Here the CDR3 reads CASSEAQGYPQPQHF. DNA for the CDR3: TGTGCCAGCAGTGAAGCCCAGGGATATCCGCAGCCCCAGCATTTT. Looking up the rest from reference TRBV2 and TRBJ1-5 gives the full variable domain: EPEVTQTPSHQVTQMGQEVILRCVPISNHLYFYWYRQILGQKVEFLVSFYNNEISEKSEIFDDQFSVERPDGSNFTLKIRSTKLEDSAMYFCASSEAQGYPQPQHFGDGTRLSIL.

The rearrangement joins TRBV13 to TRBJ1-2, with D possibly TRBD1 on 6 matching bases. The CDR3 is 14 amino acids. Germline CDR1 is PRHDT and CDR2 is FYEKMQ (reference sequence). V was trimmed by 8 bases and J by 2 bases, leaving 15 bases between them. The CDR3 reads CASFSPGQNYGYTF. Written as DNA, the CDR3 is TGTGCCAGCTTCAGCCCCGGACAGAACTATGGCTACACCTTC.

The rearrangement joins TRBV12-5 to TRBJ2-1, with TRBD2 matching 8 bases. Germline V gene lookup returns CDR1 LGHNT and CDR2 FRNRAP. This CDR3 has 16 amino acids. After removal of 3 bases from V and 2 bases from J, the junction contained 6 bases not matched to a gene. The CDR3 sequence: CASGFLGLAPYNEQFF. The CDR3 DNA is TGTGCTAGTGGTTTCTTAGGACTAGCCCCCTACAATGAGCAGTTCTTC.

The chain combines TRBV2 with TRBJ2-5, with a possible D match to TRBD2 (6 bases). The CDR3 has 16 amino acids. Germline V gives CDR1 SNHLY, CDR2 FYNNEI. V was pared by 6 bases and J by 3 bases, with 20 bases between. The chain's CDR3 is CASRGGGIPEEETQYF. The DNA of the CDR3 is TGTGCCAGCAGGGGGGGAGGAATCCCCGAGGAAGAGACCCAGTACTTC.

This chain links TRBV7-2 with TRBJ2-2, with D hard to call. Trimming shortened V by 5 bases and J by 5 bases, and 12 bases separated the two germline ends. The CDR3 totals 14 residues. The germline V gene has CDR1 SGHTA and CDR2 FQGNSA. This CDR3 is CASSPGPRTGELFF. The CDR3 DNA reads TGTGCCAGCAGCCCGGGTCCTAGGACCGGGGAGCTGTTTTTT.

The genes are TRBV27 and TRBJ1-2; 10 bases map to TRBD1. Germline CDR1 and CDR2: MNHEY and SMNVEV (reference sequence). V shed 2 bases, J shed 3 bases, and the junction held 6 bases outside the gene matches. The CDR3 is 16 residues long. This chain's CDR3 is CASSLKGTGADYGYTF. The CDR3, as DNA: TGTGCCAGCAGTTTAAAGGGGACAGGGGCAGACTATGGCTACACCTTC.

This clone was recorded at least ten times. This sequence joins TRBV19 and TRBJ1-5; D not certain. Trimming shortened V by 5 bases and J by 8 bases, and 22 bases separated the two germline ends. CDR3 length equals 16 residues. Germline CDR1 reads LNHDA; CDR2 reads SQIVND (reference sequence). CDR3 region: CASSSRRDYPLEPQHF. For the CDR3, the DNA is TGTGCCAGTAGTTCTCGCCGAGACTATCCTTTGGAGCCCCAGCATTTT. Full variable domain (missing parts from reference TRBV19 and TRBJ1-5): DGGITQSPKYLFRKEGQNVTLSCEQNLNHDAMYWYRQDPGQGLRLIYYSQIVNDFQKGDIAEGYSVSREKKESFPLTVTSAQKNPTAFYLCASSSRRDYPLEPQHFGDGTRLSIL.

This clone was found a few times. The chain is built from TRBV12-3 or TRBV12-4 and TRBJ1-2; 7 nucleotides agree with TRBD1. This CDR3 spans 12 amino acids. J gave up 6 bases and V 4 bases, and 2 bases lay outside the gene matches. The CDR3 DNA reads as TGTGCCAGCAGTTCGGGACAGAATGGCTACACCTTC. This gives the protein CASSSGQNGYTF.

CDR3 nucleotides: TGTGCCAGCAGCTCGGGACTAGCGGGCGCCGGTGAGCAGTTCTTC. This gives the protein CASSSGLAGAGEQFF. The rearrangement links TRBV11-3 to TRBJ2-1; TRBD2 aligns across 12 bases. Germline CDR1 reads SGHNT; CDR2 reads YENEEA. The V gene end was trimmed by 4 bases and the J gene end by 9 bases; junction bases not matched to a gene: 7. The CDR3 length is 15 residues.

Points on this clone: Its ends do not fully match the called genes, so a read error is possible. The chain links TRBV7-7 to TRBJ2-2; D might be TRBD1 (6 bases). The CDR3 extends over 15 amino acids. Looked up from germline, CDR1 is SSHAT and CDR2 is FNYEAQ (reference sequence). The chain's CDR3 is CASSHQPQGFGELFF. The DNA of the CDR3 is TGTGCTAGCAGCCACCAACCACAGGGATTCGGGGAGCTGTTTTTT.

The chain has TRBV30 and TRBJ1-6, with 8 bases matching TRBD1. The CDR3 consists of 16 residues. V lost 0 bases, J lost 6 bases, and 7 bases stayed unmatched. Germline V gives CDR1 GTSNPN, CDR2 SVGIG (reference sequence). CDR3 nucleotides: TGTGCCTGGAGTGTTTGGACAGGGCCCAGTAATTCACCCCTCCACTTT. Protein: CAWSVWTGPSNSPLHF.

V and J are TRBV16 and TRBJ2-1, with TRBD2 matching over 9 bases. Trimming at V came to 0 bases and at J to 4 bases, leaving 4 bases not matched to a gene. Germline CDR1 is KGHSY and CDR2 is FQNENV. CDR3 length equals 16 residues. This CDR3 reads CASSQSPLAGYNEQFF. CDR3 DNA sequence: TGTGCCAGCAGCCAATCCCCCCTAGCGGGATACAATGAGCAGTTCTTC. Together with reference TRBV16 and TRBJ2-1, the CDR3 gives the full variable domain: GEEVAQTPKHLVRGEGQKAKLYCAPIKGHSYVFWYQQVLKNEFKFLISFQNENVFDETGMPKERFSAKCLPNSPCSLEIQATKLEDSAVYFCASSQSPLAGYNEQFFGPGTRLTVL.

The CDR3 region is CASSPPGLAAYEQYF. The CDR3 DNA follows: TGTGCCAGCAGTCCCCCGGGACTAGCGGCCTACGAGCAGTACTTC. The chain recombines TRBV28 with TRBJ2-7, with TRBD2 identical over 11 bases. The CDR3 is made up of 15 amino acids. V shed 5 bases and J 2 bases; nucleotides not matched to a gene: 5. Germline V lookup: CDR1 MDHEN, CDR2 SYDVKM.

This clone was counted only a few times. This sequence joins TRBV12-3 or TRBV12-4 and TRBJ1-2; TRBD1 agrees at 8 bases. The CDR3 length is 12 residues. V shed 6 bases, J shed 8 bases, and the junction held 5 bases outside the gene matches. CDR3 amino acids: CASSTGGYGYTF. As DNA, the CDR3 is TGTGCCAGCAGCACAGGGGGTTACGGCTACACCTTC.

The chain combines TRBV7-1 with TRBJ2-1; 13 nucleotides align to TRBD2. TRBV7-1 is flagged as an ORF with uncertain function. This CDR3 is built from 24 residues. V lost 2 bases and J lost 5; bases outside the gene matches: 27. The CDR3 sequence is CASSSKRGTSGNLVGHDLNNEQFF. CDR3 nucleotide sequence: TGTGCCAGCAGCTCAAAACGGGGGACTAGCGGGAATCTTGTCGGACACGACCTTAACAATGAGCAGTTCTTC.

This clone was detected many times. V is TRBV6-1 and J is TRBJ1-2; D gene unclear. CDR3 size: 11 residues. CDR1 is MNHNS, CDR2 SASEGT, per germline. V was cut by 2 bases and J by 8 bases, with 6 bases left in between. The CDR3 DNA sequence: TGTGCCAGCAGTGAATCGTTGGGCTACACCTTC. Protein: CASSESLGYTF.

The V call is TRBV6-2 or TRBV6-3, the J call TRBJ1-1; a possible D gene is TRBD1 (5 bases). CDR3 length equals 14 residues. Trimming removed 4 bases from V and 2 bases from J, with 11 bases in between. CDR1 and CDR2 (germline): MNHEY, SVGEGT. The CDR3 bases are TGTGCCAGCAGTTTGGGGCAGATAAACACTGAAGCTTTCTTT. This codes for CASSLGQINTEAFF.

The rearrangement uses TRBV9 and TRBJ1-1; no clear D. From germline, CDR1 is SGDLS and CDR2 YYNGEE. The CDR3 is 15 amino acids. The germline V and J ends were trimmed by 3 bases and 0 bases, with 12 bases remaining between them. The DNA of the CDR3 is TGTGCCAGCAGCGGCGGTGGGTTTCTGAACACTGAAGCTTTCTTT. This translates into CASSGGGFLNTEAFF.

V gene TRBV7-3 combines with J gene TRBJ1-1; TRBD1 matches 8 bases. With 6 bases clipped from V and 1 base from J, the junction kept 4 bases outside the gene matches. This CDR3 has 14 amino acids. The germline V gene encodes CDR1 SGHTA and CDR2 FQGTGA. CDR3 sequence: CASSIGTGNTEAFF. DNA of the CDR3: TGTGCCAGCAGTATAGGGACAGGGAACACTGAAGCTTTCTTT.

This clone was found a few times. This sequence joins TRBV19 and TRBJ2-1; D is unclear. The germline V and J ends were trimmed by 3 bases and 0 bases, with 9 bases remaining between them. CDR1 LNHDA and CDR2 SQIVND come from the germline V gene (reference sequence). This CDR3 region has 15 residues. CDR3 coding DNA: TGTGCCAGTAGTATCTCGATCAGCTCCTACAATGAGCAGTTCTTC. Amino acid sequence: CASSISISSYNEQFF. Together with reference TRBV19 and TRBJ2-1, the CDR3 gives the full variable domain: DGGITQSPKYLFRKEGQNVTLSCEQNLNHDAMYWYRQDPGQGLRLIYYSQIVNDFQKGDIAEGYSVSREKKESFPLTVTSAQKNPTAFYLCASSISISSYNEQFFGPGTRLTVL.

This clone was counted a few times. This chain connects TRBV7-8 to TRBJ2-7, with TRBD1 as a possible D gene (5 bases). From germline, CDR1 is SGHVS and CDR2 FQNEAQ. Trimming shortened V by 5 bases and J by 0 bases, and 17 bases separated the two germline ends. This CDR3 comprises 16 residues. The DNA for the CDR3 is TGTGCCAGCAGCCCCGAACCGGACAACTACTCCTACGAGCAGTACTTC. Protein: CASSPEPDNYSYEQYF.

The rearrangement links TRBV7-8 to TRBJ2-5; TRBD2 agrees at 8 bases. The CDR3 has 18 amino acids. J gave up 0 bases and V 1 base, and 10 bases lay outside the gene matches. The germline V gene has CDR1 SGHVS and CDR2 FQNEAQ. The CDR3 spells CASSLGSREGSYQETQYF. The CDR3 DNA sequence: TGTGCCAGCAGCTTAGGGTCTCGGGAGGGTTCGTACCAAGAGACCCAGTACTTC.

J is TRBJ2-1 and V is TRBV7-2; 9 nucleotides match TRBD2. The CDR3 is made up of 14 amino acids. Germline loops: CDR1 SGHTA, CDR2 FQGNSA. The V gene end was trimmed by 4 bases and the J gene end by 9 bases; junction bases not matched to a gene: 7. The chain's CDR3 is CASSSGTSSSEQFF. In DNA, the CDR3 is TGTGCCAGCAGCTCAGGGACTAGCTCTTCTGAGCAGTTCTTC.